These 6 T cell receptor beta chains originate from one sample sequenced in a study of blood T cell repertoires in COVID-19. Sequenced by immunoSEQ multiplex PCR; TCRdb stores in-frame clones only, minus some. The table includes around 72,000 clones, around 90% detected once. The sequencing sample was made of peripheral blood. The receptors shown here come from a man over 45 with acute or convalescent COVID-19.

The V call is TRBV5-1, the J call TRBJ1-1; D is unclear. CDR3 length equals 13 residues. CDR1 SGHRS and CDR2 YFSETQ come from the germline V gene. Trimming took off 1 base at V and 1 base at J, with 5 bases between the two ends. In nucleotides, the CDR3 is TGCGCCAGCAGCTTGCTAGCGAACACTGAAGCTTTCTTT. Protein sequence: CASSLLANTEAFF.

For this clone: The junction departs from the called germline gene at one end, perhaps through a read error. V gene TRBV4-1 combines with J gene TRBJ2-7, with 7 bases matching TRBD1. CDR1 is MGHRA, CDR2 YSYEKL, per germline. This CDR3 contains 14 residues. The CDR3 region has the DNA TGCGTCAGCAGCCAAGGGGGCAGTTCCTACGAGCAGTACTTC. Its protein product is CVSSQGGSSYEQYF.

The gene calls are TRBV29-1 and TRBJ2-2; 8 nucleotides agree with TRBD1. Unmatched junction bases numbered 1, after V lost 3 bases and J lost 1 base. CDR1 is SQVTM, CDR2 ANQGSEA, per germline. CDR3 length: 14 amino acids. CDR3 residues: CSVDGTGNTGELFF. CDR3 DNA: TGCAGCGTTGATGGGACAGGGAACACCGGGGAGCTGTTTTTT.

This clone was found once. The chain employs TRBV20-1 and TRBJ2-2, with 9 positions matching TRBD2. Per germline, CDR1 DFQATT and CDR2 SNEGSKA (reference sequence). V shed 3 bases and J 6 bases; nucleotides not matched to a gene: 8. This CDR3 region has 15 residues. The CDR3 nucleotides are TGCAGTGCTAGTCCCGCGGGGGGGCCCCCCGGGGAGCTGTTTTTT. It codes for CSASPAGGPPGELFF.

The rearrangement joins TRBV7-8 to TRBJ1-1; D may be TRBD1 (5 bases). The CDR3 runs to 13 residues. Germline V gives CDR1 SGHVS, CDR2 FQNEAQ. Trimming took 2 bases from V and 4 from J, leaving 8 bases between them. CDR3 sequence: CASSLQGGTEAFF. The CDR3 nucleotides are TGTGCCAGCAGCTTACAGGGAGGCACTGAAGCTTTCTTT.

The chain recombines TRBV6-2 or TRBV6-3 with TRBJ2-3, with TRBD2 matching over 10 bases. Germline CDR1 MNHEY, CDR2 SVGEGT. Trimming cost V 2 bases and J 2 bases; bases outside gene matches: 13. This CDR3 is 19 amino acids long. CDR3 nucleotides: TGTGCCAGCAGTTACACGCTAGCGGGGGTCCCTTTCCCCACAGATACGCAGTATTTT. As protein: CASSYTLAGVPFPTDTQYF.